Here is one T cell receptor (beta chain) with its context. The data were obtained in a study of T cell responses to AZD1222 COVID-19 vaccine. Using immunoSEQ multiplex PCR, the repertoire was profiled, and TCRdb retains in-frame clones only, with some absent. Here the sample spans more than 100,000 clones, approximately 89% being singletons. The length of the CDR3 is 15 residues. V was shortened by 5 bases and J by 4 bases, with 14 bases between the two germline ends. Germline V gene data show CDR1 as LNHDA and CDR2 as SQIVND (reference sequence). This rearrangement joins TRBV19 to TRBJ1-4, with a possible D match to TRBD1 (5 bases). Sequenced here: peripheral blood, sampled on day 0 of AZD1222 vaccination. This clonotype originated in an adult in good health. CDR3 sequence reads: CASSDQGANNEKLFF. The CDR3 DNA reads as TGTGCCAGTAGTGATCAAGGGGCCAATAATGAAAAACTGTTTTTT.